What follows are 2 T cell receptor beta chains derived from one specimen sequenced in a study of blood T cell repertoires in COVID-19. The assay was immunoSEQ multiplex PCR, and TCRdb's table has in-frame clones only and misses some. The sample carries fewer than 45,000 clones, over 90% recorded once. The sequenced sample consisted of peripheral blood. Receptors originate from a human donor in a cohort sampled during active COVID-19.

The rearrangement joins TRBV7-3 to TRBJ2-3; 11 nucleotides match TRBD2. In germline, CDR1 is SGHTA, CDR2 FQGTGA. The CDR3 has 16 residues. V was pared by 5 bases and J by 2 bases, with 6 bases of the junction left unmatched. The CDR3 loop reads CASSTGTSGYTDTQYF. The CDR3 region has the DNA TGTGCCAGCAGCACCGGGACTAGCGGATACACAGATACGCAGTATTTT.

Here the CDR3 reads CAISESTTSGAYEQYF. The CDR3 DNA is TGTGCCATCAGTGAGTCGACGACTAGCGGAGCCTACGAGCAGTACTTC. This rearrangement joins TRBV10-3 to TRBJ2-7; TRBD2 agrees at 9 bases. The CDR3 loop spans 16 amino acids. V dropped 0 bases and J dropped 2; count of bases not matched to a gene: 5. Per the germline V gene, CDR1 is ENHRY and CDR2 is SYGVKD.